This record covers a single TCR beta chain. Its specificity is unknown. The treatment was: 15 to 20 received Ad26.COV2.S at low or high dose, single or two shots; five or six received placebo; per-sample allocation not given. Sampling happened 63 days after the first vaccine or placebo injection. Vaccination employed an Ad26 vector expressing the Wuhan-strain SARS-CoV-2 spike. This specimen comes from a study of Ad26.COV2.S vaccination and SARS-CoV-2 variants. Across the study: By the intramuscular route, Ad26.COV2.S was given once, or twice 56 days apart.

The CDR3 covers 14 residues. V dropped 3 bases and J dropped 3 bases, with 12 bases sitting between them. CDR1 and CDR2 from the germline V gene are KGHSH and LQKENI. General study points: After vaccination, substantial breadth of spike-specific CD8+ and CD4+ responses was reported.

Sequencing used immunoSEQ multiplex PCR; TCRdb keeps in-frame clones, though not all of them. Among a few hundred thousand clones, roughly 86% were seen once, and the ten largest hold about 3.6%. The receptor was isolated from a person between 18 and 59 years old who received the Ad26.COV2.S COVID-19 vaccine or a placebo. The source was peripheral blood, collected in a trial of Ad26.COV2.S vaccine versus placebo. V usage is TRBV18 and J usage is TRBJ2-7; D assignment may be TRBD1 or TRBD2 (5 bases each). CDR3 bases: TGTGCCAGCTCACCGCAGGGAGTTCGCTACGAGCAGTACTTC. Translation gives CASSPQGVRYEQYF.